Shown below are 8 T cell receptor beta chains from a single sample sequenced in a study of cytomegalovirus exposure and HLA in healthy donors. This PCR relied on a set of 60 Vbeta primers and 13 Jbeta primers. Produced via immunoSEQ multiplex PCR; TCRdb's table is partial and in-frame only. The table includes 180,000 or so clones, more than 70% detected once. Sequencing used PBMCs. The source of these receptors is a girl aged 10 to 17 in good health and CMV-seropositive.

The chain recombines TRBV9 with TRBJ2-5; TRBD1 aligns across 9 bases. The CDR3 sequence is 14 residues long. V dropped 3 bases and J dropped 2; count of bases not matched to a gene: 2. The germline CDR1 and CDR2 sequences are SGDLS and YYNGEE. The CDR3 nucleotides are TGTGCCAGCAGCGCCGACAGGGGGCAAGAGACCCAGTACTTC. Translation: CASSADRGQETQYF.

The V and J genes are TRBV29-1 and TRBJ2-3, with 10 bases fitting TRBD1. J lost 5 bases, V lost 6 bases, and 5 bases had no gene match. The CDR3 loop spans 13 amino acids. Germline lookup yields CDR1 SQVTM and CDR2 ANQGSEA. CDR3 amino acids: CSVFGTGVDTQYF. The CDR3 DNA reads as TGCAGCGTCTTCGGGACAGGGGTAGATACGCAGTATTTT.

The chain has TRBV2 and TRBJ2-5; unclear D gene. The V gene lost 7 bases and the J gene lost 0 bases, with 6 bases spanning the gap. The CDR3 consists of 12 residues. Germline V gene sequence: CDR1 SNHLY, CDR2 FYNNEI. CDR3 coding DNA: TGTGCCAGCAAATCGGACCAAGAGACCCAGTACTTC. Its protein product is CASKSDQETQYF.

The chain couples TRBV7-8 to TRBJ2-5; D possibly corresponds to TRBD1 (5 bases). CDR1 SGHVS and CDR2 FQNEAQ come from the germline V gene. V lost 5 bases and J lost 0, with 13 bases in between. The CDR3 sequence is 15 residues long. The CDR3 loop is CASSKRQYNQETQYF. The CDR3 coding sequence is TGTGCCAGCAGCAAAAGACAGTACAACCAAGAGACCCAGTACTTC.

This clone was seen a handful of times. The gene calls are TRBV6-5 and TRBJ1-1; 8 positions agree with TRBD1. The V gene's germline CDR1 is MNHEY and CDR2 SVGAGI. After removal of 7 bases from V and 4 bases from J, the junction contained 8 bases not matched to a gene. This CDR3 comprises 14 residues. CDR3 coding DNA: TGTGCCAGCAATGACAGGGGCGATCGCACTGAAGCTTTCTTT. Protein product: CASNDRGDRTEAFF.

This clone was seen just once. The V and J genes are TRBV6-1 and TRBJ1-4; D perhaps matches TRBD1 (6 bases). This CDR3 comprises 15 residues. Germline V gives CDR1 MNHNS, CDR2 SASEGT. Trimming shortened V by 1 base and J by 1 base, and 7 bases separated the two germline ends. CDR3 bases: TGTGCCAGCAGTGAAGAGGACAGAACTAATGAAAAACTGTTTTTT. This encodes CASSEEDRTNEKLFF.

A single count supports this clone. The V and J genes are TRBV15 and TRBJ1-5, with D possibly TRBD1 on 5 matching bases. This CDR3 is built from 14 residues. The germline gives CDR1 LNHNV, CDR2 YYDKDF (reference sequence). V lost 7 bases to trimming and J lost 4 bases, with 14 bases between them. Here the CDR3 reads CATTVGRSNQPQHF. The CDR3 DNA sequence: TGTGCCACCACGGTGGGGCGAAGTAATCAGCCCCAGCATTTT.

There are a few counts of this clone. The gene calls are TRBV7-9 and TRBJ1-1; no clear D. Germline CDR1 reads SEHNR; CDR2 reads FQNEAQ (reference sequence). V was cut by 1 base and J by 5 bases, with 11 bases left in between. This CDR3 is built from 14 residues. The CDR3 spells CASSLVRGETEAFF. The CDR3 DNA reads TGTGCCAGCAGCTTAGTACGGGGAGAGACTGAAGCTTTCTTT.